This TCR beta chain was sequenced during a study of shared clonotypes between healthy human individuals. Method: immunoSEQ multiplex PCR; TCRdb's copy keeps in-frame clones and lacks some. The data contain some 800,000 clones, about 92% of them singletons. Positively selected for CCR7, the CD45RO-negative cells used as naive CD8 cells excluded terminally differentiated effector memory CD45RA+ cells. The CDR3 totals 17 residues. Per germline, CDR1 SGHAT and CDR2 FQNNGV. Germline trimming cut 5 bases from V and 2 bases from J; bases unmatched to any gene: 5. Overall study results and limits: Shared clonotypes: about 5% naive CD4, around 3.7% naive CD8, over 2% memory CD4, approximately 0.37% memory CD8.

Turning to this clone: Its specificity is unknown.

The sequencing sample was made of naive CD8+ T cells sorted from blood. This receptor was identified in a man aged 25 to 40 in good health. The V call is TRBV11-2, the J call TRBJ2-2, with 13 bases that match TRBD2. In DNA, the CDR3 is TGTGCCAGCAGCCCCGGACTAGCGGGAGTTAACACCGGGGAGCTGTTTTTT. Amino acids: CASSPGLAGVNTGELFF.